A single sample is the source of the 21 T cell receptor beta chains below, sequenced in a study of early T cells in non-severe SARS-CoV-2 infection. TCRdb re-called the 5' RACE reads through MiXCR, storing one row per CDR3 protein. Among 30,000 to 40,000 distinct CDR3 sequences listed, approximately 8% were seen once. The input for sequencing was whole blood, taken at baseline. The receptors come from an adult who was a healthcare worker with PCR-confirmed SARS-CoV-2 infection or an uninfected control (not recorded which).

Only a few counts were recorded for this clonotype. J is TRBJ2-7 and V is TRBV20-1, with TRBD1 matching over 8 bases. Germline CDR1 is DFQATT and CDR2 is SNEGSKA (reference sequence). V lost 1 base to trimming and J lost 6 bases; unmatched junction nucleotides: 8. This CDR3 region has 14 residues. The CDR3 DNA follows: TGCAGTGCTAGAGCCGGGACAGGCCCTCTCGAGCAGTACTTC. This sequence encodes CSARAGTGPLEQYF.

This chain uses TRBV2 with TRBJ2-2, with 11 bases fitting TRBD2. V shed 7 bases, J shed 0 bases, and the junction held 4 bases outside the gene matches. This CDR3 has 16 amino acids. Germline assignment: CDR1 SNHLY and CDR2 FYNNEI. As DNA, the CDR3 is TGTGCCAGCACTCTAGCGGGGGGATCGAACACCGGGGAGCTGTTTTTT. Translating it yields CASTLAGGSNTGELFF.

The J gene is TRBJ2-1, the V gene TRBV11-2; TRBD1 aligns across 9 bases. Germline V gene data show CDR1 as SGHAT and CDR2 as FQNNGV. The CDR3 is 14 amino acids. Losses at the gene ends were 2 bases for V and 8 bases for J; bases not matched to a gene: 4. CDR3 nucleotide sequence: TGTGCCAGCAGCTTACGGACAGGGGAGGATGAGCAGTTCTTC. Encoded protein: CASSLRTGEDEQFF.

This clonotype was seen more than once but under ten times. The chain carries TRBV12-3 or TRBV12-4 and TRBJ2-5; TRBD1 matches at 8 bases. V dropped 6 bases and J dropped 2; count of bases not matched to a gene: 5. CDR3 size: 14 residues. The DNA for the CDR3 is TGTGCCAGCAGCCGCGGGACAGGACAAGAGACCCAGTACTTC. Translated: CASSRGTGQETQYF.

The genes are TRBV7-9 and TRBJ2-2; D gene uncertain. The CDR3 contains 16 residues. Trimming removed 5 bases at V and 0 bases at J, with 13 bases between. Germline V gives CDR1 SEHNR, CDR2 FQNEAQ (reference sequence). CDR3 coding DNA: TGTGCCAGCAGCGTTACGTCTGGGGCGAACACCGGGGAGCTGTTTTTT. It specifies CASSVTSGANTGELFF.

This chain uses TRBV29-1 with TRBJ2-1, with 7 bases that match TRBD1. CDR1 is SQVTM and CDR2 is ANQGSEA in the germline V gene. Trimming removed 6 bases from V and 2 bases from J; junction bases left unmatched: 7. There are 14 residues in the CDR3. The CDR3 bases are TGCAGCGTCCGGGACAGAGTGCCCTACAATGAGCAGTTCTTC. It yields the protein CSVRDRVPYNEQFF.

This clonotype showed up many times. The J gene is TRBJ2-3, the V gene TRBV4-1; weak D call: TRBD2 (5 bases). Germline assignment: CDR1 MGHRA and CDR2 YSYEKL. Trimming shortened V by 0 bases and J by 6 bases, and 7 bases separated the two germline ends. This CDR3 has 13 residues. CDR3 in DNA: TGCGCCAGCAGCCAAGATCGAGGGGATACGCAGTATTTT. This sequence encodes CASSQDRGDTQYF.

This clonotype was observed many times. As DNA, the CDR3 is TGTGCCAGAAGTTTACAGACTGTGAAGCAGTTTAAACCCCAGCATTTT. Residues: CARSLQTVKQFKPQHF. The chain employs TRBV5-3 and TRBJ1-5; D is undetermined. TRBV5-3 belongs to the ORF category, with a function that is uncertain. This CDR3 is built from 16 residues. Trimming stripped 5 bases from V and 10 bases from J, with 25 bases between.

This clonotype has a handful of counts. The chain uses TRBV6-5 and TRBJ1-2; TRBD1 agrees at 7 bases. The CDR3 covers 14 residues. CDR1 is MNHEY and CDR2 is SVGAGI in the germline V gene. After removal of 2 bases from V and 4 bases from J, the junction contained 4 bases not matched to a gene. The CDR3 reads CASSYGGQPYGYTF. The CDR3, as DNA: TGTGCCAGCAGTTACGGGGGACAGCCCTATGGCTACACCTTC.

There are many counts of this clonotype. The V call is TRBV11-2, the J call TRBJ2-7; D gene uncertain. V was clipped by 5 bases and J by 5 bases, with 10 bases between them. Per the germline V gene, CDR1 is SGHAT and CDR2 is FQNNGV. This CDR3 region has 12 residues. The CDR3: CASSPNLNEQYF. DNA for the CDR3: TGTGCCAGCAGCCCAAATTTGAACGAGCAGTACTTC.

In this sample, this clonotype turned up a few times. The chain employs TRBV30 and TRBJ2-3; D is unclear. V lost 2 bases and J 2 bases, leaving 14 bases between the germline ends. The CDR3 length is 15 residues. Germline V gene sequence: CDR1 GTSNPN, CDR2 SVGIG (reference sequence). The CDR3 DNA is TGTGCCTGGAGTCCAAGAGTGACCGCCACAGATACGCAGTATTTT. Amino acids: CAWSPRVTATDTQYF.

This clonotype was picked up many times. CDR3 coding DNA: TGTGCCAGCAGCGCCGACGGGACAGCGGGGGAGCAGTACTTC. This sequence encodes CASSADGTAGEQYF. The rearrangement uses TRBV9 and TRBJ2-7; D could derive from TRBD1 or TRBD2 (7 bases each). CDR1 is SGDLS, CDR2 YYNGEE, per germline. The CDR3 spans 14 residues. Trimming removed 3 bases from V and 7 bases from J, with 17 bases in between.

This sequence joins TRBV7-2 and TRBJ2-7; TRBD2 is a possible D gene (5 bases). Germline lookup yields CDR1 SGHTA and CDR2 FQGNSA. The CDR3 sequence is 15 residues long. Trimming left V 2 bases short and J 3 bases short, with 14 bases between. CDR3 nucleotides: TGTGCCAGCAGCTTAAGCGAGGACTCTTACTACGAGCAGTACTTC. This sequence encodes CASSLSEDSYYEQYF.

A few counts support this clonotype. The rearrangement uses TRBV6-5 and TRBJ2-3, with 8 bases identical to TRBD2. The germline gives CDR1 MNHEY, CDR2 SVGAGI. V dropped 2 bases and J dropped 4; count of bases not matched to a gene: 8. CDR3 length: 16 residues. CDR3 loop: CASSYLAAGGPDTQYF. DNA of the CDR3: TGTGCCAGCAGTTACCTCGCTGCGGGGGGTCCAGATACGCAGTATTTT.

This chain connects TRBV11-2 to TRBJ2-3, with D perhaps matching TRBD1 (6 bases). CDR1 SGHAT and CDR2 FQNNGV come from the germline V gene. The V end lost 6 bases, the J end lost 2 bases, and 15 bases lay between the germline ends. This CDR3 is built from 15 residues. The CDR3 protein is CASRRWGRSTDTQYF. The CDR3 DNA reads as TGTGCCAGCAGGAGGTGGGGGCGTTCCACAGATACGCAGTATTTT.

This clonotype appeared a few times. The chain joins TRBV6-5 to TRBJ2-4, with D maybe TRBD1 (5 bases). V was shortened by 5 bases and J by 8 bases, with 13 bases between the two germline ends. The CDR3 contains 13 residues. Germline CDR1 and CDR2: MNHEY and SVGAGI. DNA for the CDR3: TGTGCCAGCAGTCCGAGGACAAGGGACATTCAGTACTTC. Protein product: CASSPRTRDIQYF.

This clonotype has just a few counts. The chain couples TRBV6-1 to TRBJ2-7; D is unresolved. V dropped 7 bases and J dropped 5 bases, with 12 bases sitting between them. The CDR3 runs 12 residues. Per germline, CDR1 MNHNS and CDR2 SASEGT. In DNA form, the CDR3 reads TGTGCCAGCAATGGCTTTCTTGACGAGCAGTACTTC. Its translation: CASNGFLDEQYF.

This clonotype was detected a few times. This sequence joins TRBV12-3 or TRBV12-4 and TRBJ2-1; the D is unclear. The length of the CDR3 is 11 residues. V was shortened by 5 bases and J by 9 bases, with 8 bases between the two germline ends. For the CDR3, the DNA is TGTGCCAGCAGTCCCGCTGGTGAGCAGTTCTTC. Translation gives CASSPAGEQFF.

Many counts were recorded for this clonotype. This chain connects TRBV19 to TRBJ1-2; the D gene is possibly TRBD1 (5 bases). The CDR3 contains 14 residues. The V end was cut by 5 bases, the J end by 8 bases, with 18 bases between. Germline CDR1 is LNHDA and CDR2 is SQIVND (reference sequence). The CDR3, as DNA: TGTGCCAGTAGTGGCAGGGAAAGAGTCAGCGGCTACACCTTC. Translating gives CASSGRERVSGYTF.

This clonotype was observed a handful of times. This chain links TRBV2 with TRBJ2-2; 8 bases align to TRBD2. The CDR3 is 16 residues long. The germline gives CDR1 SNHLY, CDR2 FYNNEI. V lost 9 bases to trimming and J lost 0 bases; unmatched junction nucleotides: 9. The CDR3 DNA follows: TGTGCCAGTAAAGAGCGGGGGCCGGCGAACACCGGGGAGCTGTTTTTT. Translated, it gives CASKERGPANTGELFF.

Ten or more counts support this clonotype. The J gene is TRBJ1-6, the V gene TRBV12-3 or TRBV12-4; 8 positions agree with TRBD1. V was clipped by 5 bases and J by 5 bases; unmatched bases: 2. The CDR3 has 14 residues. The CDR3 loop reads CASSGQGDNSPLHF. CDR3 nucleotides: TGTGCCAGCAGTGGACAGGGTGATAATTCACCCCTCCACTTT.